The 4 T cell receptor beta chains listed next were all sequenced from one sample in a study of blood T cell repertoires in COVID-19. Profiling relied on immunoSEQ multiplex PCR, and the TCRdb table lists in-frame clones only, not all of them. The sample carries around 94,000 clones, approximately 90% recorded once. The sample taken for sequencing was peripheral blood. The receptor set was obtained from a man aged 45-65 years with active COVID-19.

The V call is TRBV4-1, the J call TRBJ2-7; 7 bases agree with TRBD1. This CDR3 region has 15 residues. Germline CDR1 MGHRA, CDR2 YSYEKL. J was trimmed by 7 bases and V by 4 bases; bases with no gene match: 13. DNA of the CDR3: TGCGCCAGCAGCCCACGACAGGGTGACCTGGGGGAGCAGTACTTC. It codes for CASSPRQGDLGEQYF.

The gene calls are TRBV3-1 (or the pseudogene TRBV3-2) and TRBJ1-2; 10 bases are a match to TRBD1. CDR1 LGHDT and CDR2 YNNKEL come from the germline V gene (reference sequence). The trim removed 0 bases at V and 7 bases at J, leaving 5 bases unmatched. The CDR3 extends over 15 amino acids. CDR3 protein: CASSQDGTGARGYTF. The CDR3 nucleotides are TGTGCCAGCAGCCAAGATGGGACAGGGGCACGTGGCTACACCTTC.

The rearrangement joins TRBV15 to TRBJ2-1, with a weak D call TRBD2 (5 bases). This CDR3 region has 16 residues. The germline V and J ends were trimmed by 5 bases and 0 bases, with 14 bases remaining between them. Germline-derived CDR1 and CDR2 are LNHNV and YYDKDF (reference sequence). The chain's CDR3 is CATSGEGPSSYNEQFF. Here the CDR3 DNA reads TGTGCCACCAGCGGTGAGGGTCCTAGCTCCTACAATGAGCAGTTCTTC.

The rearrangement links TRBV5-1 to TRBJ2-7; possibly TRBD2 for D (5 bases). Germline V lookup: CDR1 SGHRS, CDR2 YFSETQ. V was cut by 0 bases and J by 5 bases, with 12 bases left in between. The CDR3 has 14 amino acids. The CDR3 DNA reads TGCGCCAGCAGCTTGGCTCTAGGGAGTAACGAGCAGTACTTC. Amino acids: CASSLALGSNEQYF.